One sample yielded the 21 T cell receptor beta chains listed below, sequenced in a study of cytomegalovirus exposure and HLA in healthy donors. Profiling relied on immunoSEQ multiplex PCR, and the TCRdb table lists in-frame clones only, not all of them. The sample records about 130,000 clones, 75% to 90% being singletons. Input material: PBMCs. These receptors were taken from a woman aged 18-29 years in good health and CMV-seronegative.

The chain couples TRBV7-8 to TRBJ1-1, with TRBD1 matching over 9 bases. After removal of 4 bases from V and 8 bases from J, the junction contained 8 bases not matched to a gene. CDR1 and CDR2 from the germline V gene are SGHVS and FQNEAQ. CDR3 length: 14 residues. CDR3 coding DNA: TGTGCCAGCAGCTCGGGACAGGGTCATTGGGAAGCTTTCTTT. Amino acids: CASSSGQGHWEAFF.

V and J are TRBV9 and TRBJ2-3; TRBD2 aligns across 10 bases. CDR3 length equals 15 residues. Trimming removed 1 base from V and 2 bases from J; junction bases left unmatched: 1. The germline V gene has CDR1 SGDLS and CDR2 YYNGEE. The CDR3, as DNA: TGTGCCAGCAGCGTACTAGCGGGGGACACAGATACGCAGTATTTT. This translates into CASSVLAGDTDTQYF.

This clone was seen at least ten times. This chain uses TRBV6-4 with TRBJ2-6; D gene uncertain. The CDR3 is 15 amino acids. Trimming pared 2 bases from V and 1 base from J, leaving 6 bases between. Germline-derived CDR1 and CDR2 are MRHNA and SNTAGT. CDR3 loop: CASSDTRSGANVLTF. Here the CDR3 DNA reads TGTGCCAGCAGTGACACGAGGTCTGGGGCCAACGTCCTGACTTTC.

V usage is TRBV29-1 and J usage is TRBJ2-1; D possibly corresponds to TRBD2 (7 bases). The CDR3 spans 12 residues. Germline CDR1 SQVTM, CDR2 ANQGSEA. With 7 bases removed from V and 5 bases from J, the gap between germline ends came to 12 bases. CDR3 sequence reads: CSGGGGNNEQFF. The CDR3 DNA reads as TGCAGCGGGGGCGGGGGCAACAATGAGCAGTTCTTC.

CDR3 sequence reads: CASSTQFRTGDLYEQYF. The CDR3 DNA sequence: TGTGCCAGCAGTACACAATTTCGGACAGGGGATCTCTACGAGCAGTACTTC. The chain employs TRBV27 and TRBJ2-7, with 9 bases fitting TRBD1. The CDR3 sequence is 17 residues long. The V gene end was trimmed by 5 bases and the J gene end by 3 bases; junction bases not matched to a gene: 14. In germline, CDR1 is MNHEY, CDR2 SMNVEV (reference sequence).

The chain links TRBV5-1 to TRBJ1-2; 7 nucleotides agree with TRBD1. V shed 0 bases, J shed 8 bases, and the junction held 4 bases outside the gene matches. The CDR3 loop spans 13 amino acids. CDR1 is SGHRS and CDR2 is YFSETQ in the germline V gene. The CDR3 sequence is CASSLDVTGGYTF. CDR3 nucleotide sequence: TGCGCCAGCAGCTTGGACGTGACAGGGGGCTACACCTTC.

V gene TRBV15 combines with J gene TRBJ2-3; 7 bases map to TRBD1. Per the germline V gene, CDR1 is LNHNV and CDR2 is YYDKDF (reference sequence). The junction had 8 bases not matched to a gene; V was cut back by 4 bases and J by 1 base. CDR3 length: 16 amino acids. The CDR3 sequence is CATSTQTGPGTDTQYF. The CDR3 region has the DNA TGTGCCACCAGCACTCAGACAGGGCCAGGCACAGATACGCAGTATTTT.

The chain links TRBV5-1 to TRBJ2-3; TRBD2 matches 8 bases. Germline V CDR1 and CDR2: SGHRS, YFSETQ. The CDR3 length is 16 residues. Trimming at V came to 4 bases and at J to 0 bases, leaving 7 bases not matched to a gene. The CDR3 nucleotides read TGCGCCAGCAGCACGGAGCGGGGGCGCAGCACAGATACGCAGTATTTT. It encodes CASSTERGRSTDTQYF.

V is TRBV18 and J is TRBJ2-7; D is possibly TRBD1 (5 bases). CDR3 size: 14 residues. V shed 0 bases and J shed 2 bases, with 8 bases lying between them. CDR1 and CDR2 from the germline V gene are KGHSH and LQKENI. The CDR3 DNA follows: TGTGCCAGCTCACCACCGGACAAAACCTACGAGCAGTACTTC. Protein product: CASSPPDKTYEQYF.

The V gene is TRBV28, the J gene TRBJ2-5, with D possibly matching TRBD1 (6 bases). The CDR3 is 12 residues long. Per germline, CDR1 MDHEN and CDR2 SYDVKM. V dropped 6 bases and J dropped 8 bases, with 13 bases sitting between them. In nucleotides, the CDR3 is TGTGCCAGCAGGCCACAGGGATTAACCCAGTACTTC. Encoded protein: CASRPQGLTQYF. The whole variable domain, remainder taken from reference TRBV28 and TRBJ2-5, is DVKVTQSSRYLVKRTGEKVFLECVQDMDHENMFWYRQDPGLGLRLIYFSYDVKMKEKGDIPEGYSVSREKKERFSLILESASTNQTSMYLCASRPQGLTQYFGPGTRLLVL.

The V and J genes are TRBV28 and TRBJ1-1, with D possibly TRBD1 on 5 matching bases. V was shortened by 3 bases and J by 5 bases, with 10 bases between the two germline ends. The CDR3 is 13 residues long. The germline V gene encodes CDR1 MDHEN and CDR2 SYDVKM. In DNA, the CDR3 is TGTGCCAGCAGTTTCTCCCGGGGGACTGAAGCTTTCTTT. Amino acid sequence: CASSFSRGTEAFF.

V and J are TRBV19 and TRBJ1-6, with D possibly matching TRBD1 (5 bases). Trimming removed 5 bases at V and 5 bases at J, with 13 bases between. Germline loops: CDR1 LNHDA, CDR2 SQIVND (reference sequence). The length of the CDR3 is 15 residues. In DNA form, the CDR3 reads TGTGCCAGTAGTTGGGAGGGGAGGAATAATTCACCCCTCCACTTT. Translation: CASSWEGRNNSPLHF.

The chain couples TRBV2 to TRBJ1-5; a weak D match, TRBD1 (5 bases). Germline V CDR1 and CDR2: SNHLY, FYNNEI. Trimming took off 5 bases at V and 2 bases at J, with 10 bases between the two ends. The CDR3 has 14 amino acids. CDR3 protein: CASSSWGGNQPQHF. The DNA of the CDR3 is TGTGCCAGCAGTTCGTGGGGGGGCAATCAGCCCCAGCATTTT.

The J gene is TRBJ1-6, the V gene TRBV5-1; no definite D call. This CDR3 spans 16 amino acids. The germline V and J ends were trimmed by 3 bases and 3 bases, with 13 bases remaining between them. CDR1 SGHRS and CDR2 YFSETQ come from the germline V gene. CDR3 sequence reads: CASSSEPRGYNSPLHF. The CDR3 coding sequence is TGCGCCAGCAGCTCAGAACCCAGAGGCTATAATTCACCCCTCCACTTT.

This clone has just one count. This chain uses TRBV10-1 with TRBJ2-3, with TRBD1 as a possible D gene (6 bases). The V end lost 10 bases, the J end lost 2 bases, and 10 bases lay between the germline ends. Looked up from germline, CDR1 is WNHNN and CDR2 is SYGVQD (reference sequence). The CDR3 has 12 amino acids. The DNA of the CDR3 is TGCGCCACCGGACAGTCCACAGATACGCAGTATTTT. Encoded protein: CATGQSTDTQYF.

The chain is built from TRBV5-1 and TRBJ2-5, with D hard to call. From germline, CDR1 is SGHRS and CDR2 YFSETQ. The CDR3 runs to 14 residues. V was pared by 0 bases and J by 1 base, with 7 bases between. Here the CDR3 DNA reads TGCGCCAGCAGCTTGGATTCCTTCCAAGAGACCCAGTACTTC. Its protein is CASSLDSFQETQYF.

The chain combines TRBV27 with TRBJ2-7, with TRBD1 identical over 9 bases. This CDR3 contains 14 residues. Germline lookup yields CDR1 MNHEY and CDR2 SMNVEV (reference sequence). The V and J ends lost 5 bases and 4 bases, in that order; junction bases with no gene match: 6. The CDR3 spells CASSGGTGLYEQYF. CDR3 sequence (DNA): TGTGCCAGCAGTGGGGGGACAGGGCTTTACGAGCAGTACTTC.

This sequence joins TRBV11-2 and TRBJ2-7; 9 bases fit TRBD1. Germline V gene lookup returns CDR1 SGHAT and CDR2 FQNNGV. J was trimmed by 3 bases and V by 6 bases; bases with no gene match: 3. The CDR3 has 13 amino acids. The CDR3 bases are TGTGCCAGCAGTCCGGGACAGGGCTACGAGCAGTACTTC. Translated, it gives CASSPGQGYEQYF. The whole variable domain, filled in from reference TRBV11-2 and TRBJ2-7, reads EAGVAQSPRYKIIEKRQSVAFWCNPISGHATLYWYQQILGQGPKLLIQFQNNGVVDDSQLPKDRFSAERLKGVDSTLKIQPAKLEDSAVYLCASSPGQGYEQYFGPGTRLTVT.

V and J are TRBV11-2 and TRBJ1-1; D remains unclear. CDR3 length equals 14 residues. The germline V and J ends were trimmed by 2 bases and 4 bases, with 11 bases remaining between them. Per the germline V gene, CDR1 is SGHAT and CDR2 is FQNNGV. CDR3: CASSLPLVPTEAFF. The CDR3 nucleotides are TGTGCCAGCAGCTTACCCCTAGTACCCACTGAAGCTTTCTTT. Full variable domain (rest looked up from reference TRBV11-2 and TRBJ1-1): EAGVAQSPRYKIIEKRQSVAFWCNPISGHATLYWYQQILGQGPKLLIQFQNNGVVDDSQLPKDRFSAERLKGVDSTLKIQPAKLEDSAVYLCASSLPLVPTEAFFGQGTRLTVV.

The chain links TRBV4-1 to TRBJ2-1; 9 bases fit TRBD1. This CDR3 is built from 19 residues. Unmatched junction bases numbered 24, after V lost 3 bases and J lost 12 bases. The V gene's germline CDR1 is MGHRA and CDR2 YSYEKL. The CDR3 nucleotides are TGCGCCAGCAGCCACCCCGGTAAGGGACAGGGAACAATGAACCTATGGCAGTTCTTC. It is translated as CASSHPGKGQGTMNLWQFF.

Note on this clone: In this CDR3 the conserved last residue, phenylalanine or tryptophan, is missing, so a read error is likely. The DNA is omitted, as the CDR3 cannot be located on it reliably, and the CDR3 follows TCRdb's listing. The chain employs TRBV5-7 and TRBJ2-7; the table calls TRBD1, which could not be checked here. TRBV5-7 is identified as an open reading frame with a role that is uncertain. The CDR3 spans 12 residues, counting both ends. CDR3 sequence reads: CASSLGGRGNIL.